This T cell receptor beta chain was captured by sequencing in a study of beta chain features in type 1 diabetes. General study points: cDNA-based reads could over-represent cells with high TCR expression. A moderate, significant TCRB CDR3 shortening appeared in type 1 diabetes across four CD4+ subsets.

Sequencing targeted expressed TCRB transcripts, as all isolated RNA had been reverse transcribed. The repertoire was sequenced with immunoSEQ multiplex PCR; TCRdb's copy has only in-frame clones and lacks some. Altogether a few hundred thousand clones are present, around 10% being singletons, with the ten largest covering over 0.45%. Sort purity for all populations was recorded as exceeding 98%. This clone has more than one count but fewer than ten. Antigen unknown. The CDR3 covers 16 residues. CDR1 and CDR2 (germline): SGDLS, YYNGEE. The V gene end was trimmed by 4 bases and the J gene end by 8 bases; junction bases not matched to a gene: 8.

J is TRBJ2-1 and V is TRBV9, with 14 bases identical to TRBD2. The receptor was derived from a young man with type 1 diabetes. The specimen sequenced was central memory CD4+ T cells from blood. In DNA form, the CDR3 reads TGTGCCAGCAGCCCCGGGACTAGCGGGAGTGTCTATGAGCAGTTCTTC. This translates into CASSPGTSGSVYEQFF. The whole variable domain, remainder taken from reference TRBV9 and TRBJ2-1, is DSGVTQTPKHLITATGQRVTLRCSPRSGDLSVYWYQQSLDQGLQFLIQYYNGEERAKGNILERFSAQQFPDLHSELNLSSLELGDSALYFCASSPGTSGSVYEQFFGPGTRLTVL.